The present T cell receptor (beta chain) was sequenced within a study of early T cells in non-severe SARS-CoV-2 infection. As for the study in general: Investigators sequenced bulk RNA drawn from unsorted whole blood, and chains remained unpaired.

This clonotype was seen a handful of times. The CDR3 extends over 20 amino acids. Germline values: CDR1 LGHDT, CDR2 YNNKEL (reference sequence). Trimming took off 3 bases at V and 0 bases at J, with 23 bases between the two ends. Individual cDNA molecules received unique molecular identifiers. TCRdb reanalysed the 5' RACE reads using MiXCR and keeps one entry per CDR3 protein. The repertoire includes 70,000 to 90,000 distinct CDR3 sequences, more than 13% of them detected once, and 4.5% to 7% sits in the top ten. Sequencing was carried out using whole blood. The chain uses TRBV3-1 and TRBJ2-2; D may be TRBD1 (5 bases). The origin of this receptor is an adult who was a healthcare worker with PCR-confirmed SARS-CoV-2 infection or an uninfected control (not recorded which). In DNA form, the CDR3 reads TGTGCCAGCAGCCACTCTCAGGGCTTCTTAATTATATCGAACACCGGGGAGCTGTTTTTT. Encoded protein: CASSHSQGFLIISNTGELFF.